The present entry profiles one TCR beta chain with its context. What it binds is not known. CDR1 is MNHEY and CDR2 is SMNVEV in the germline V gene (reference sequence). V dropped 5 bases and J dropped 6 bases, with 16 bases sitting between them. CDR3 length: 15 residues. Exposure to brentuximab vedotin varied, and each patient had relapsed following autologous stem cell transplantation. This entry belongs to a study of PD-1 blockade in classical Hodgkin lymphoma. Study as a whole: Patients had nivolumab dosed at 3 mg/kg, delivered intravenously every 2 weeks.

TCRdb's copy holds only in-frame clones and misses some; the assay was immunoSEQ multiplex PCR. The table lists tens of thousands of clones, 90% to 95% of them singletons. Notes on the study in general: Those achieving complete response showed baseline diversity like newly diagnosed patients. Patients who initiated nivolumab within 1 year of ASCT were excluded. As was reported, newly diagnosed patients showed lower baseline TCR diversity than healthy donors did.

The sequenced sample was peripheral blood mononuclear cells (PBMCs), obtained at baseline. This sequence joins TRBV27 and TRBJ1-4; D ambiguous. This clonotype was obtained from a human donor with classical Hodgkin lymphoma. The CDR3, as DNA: TGTGCCAGCAGTACACGGACGGCGTTACATGAAAAACTGTTTTTT. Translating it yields CASSTRTALHEKLFF.